The entry that follows covers one T cell receptor (beta chain) sequence. Using immunoSEQ multiplex PCR, the repertoire was profiled, and TCRdb retains in-frame clones only, with some absent. Of 57,000 or so clones listed, just over 90% are singletons. This specimen belongs to a study of T cell changes during pregnancy in multiple sclerosis. CDR3 length: 15 residues. Germline trimming cut 3 bases from V and 2 bases from J; bases unmatched to any gene: 5. Per germline, CDR1 SGDLS and CDR2 YYNGEE. The TCR comes from a female donor with multiple sclerosis, enrolled in a pregnancy study. The chain employs TRBV9 and TRBJ1-3, with 7 bases identical to TRBD1. The sample consisted of peripheral blood, taken in the second trimester of pregnancy. The CDR3 region is CASSARDSTGNTIYF. CDR3 sequence (DNA): TGTGCCAGCAGCGCCCGGGACAGTACTGGAAACACCATATATTTT.